The clone carrying this TCR beta chain was counted many times. The antigen remains unidentified. Uncontrolled infection, other autoimmune disease, pregnancy or lactation excluded patients. Used for diagnoses were clinical symptoms, serum thyroxine and TRAb, thyroid ultrasound and orbital computed tomography. The data originate from a study of T cells in Graves' hyperthyroidism and ophthalmopathy. Germline assignment: CDR1 SGHRS and CDR2 YFSETQ. V lost 2 bases and J 5 bases, leaving 11 bases between the germline ends. The CDR3 runs to 13 residues. The TCR beta CDR3 regions underwent amplification using RNA transcripts as the source. The HTBI primer set drove a first-round RT-PCR of the TCR CDR3. TCRdb reanalysed the multiplex PCR reads using MiXCR and keeps one entry per CDR3 protein. The data show 540,000 or so distinct CDR3 sequences, with 46% seen just once and roughly 19% held by the top ten. Whole-study results and caveats: From stable hyperthyroidism, ophthalmopathy was set apart by a 13 V-J model. Before onset, by a median of approximately 5.9 months, the model predicted ophthalmopathy.

V usage is TRBV5-1 and J usage is TRBJ2-7, with D hard to call. Sequenced input: peripheral blood or thyroid tissue (not recorded which). The receptor was derived from an adult woman with Graves' disease, either hyperthyroidism or ophthalmopathy (not recorded which). For the CDR3, the DNA is TGCGCCAGCAGCTTTTCGGAAGACGACGAGCAGTACTTC. Amino acid sequence: CASSFSEDDEQYF.